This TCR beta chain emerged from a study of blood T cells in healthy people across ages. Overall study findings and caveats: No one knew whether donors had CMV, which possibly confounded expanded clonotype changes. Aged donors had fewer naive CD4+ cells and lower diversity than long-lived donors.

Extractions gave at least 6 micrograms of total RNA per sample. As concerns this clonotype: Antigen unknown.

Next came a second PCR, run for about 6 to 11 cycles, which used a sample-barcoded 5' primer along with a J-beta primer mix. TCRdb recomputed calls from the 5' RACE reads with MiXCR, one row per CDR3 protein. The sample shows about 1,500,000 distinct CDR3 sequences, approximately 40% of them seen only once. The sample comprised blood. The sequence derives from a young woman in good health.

CDR3 DNA: TGCAGCGACTCCGGGGGGGAAGAGACCCAGTACTTC. It yields the protein CSDSGGEETQYF. This sequence joins TRBV29-1 and TRBJ2-5; 8 nucleotides match TRBD2. The V segment lost 7 bases and the J segment 3 bases; nucleotides outside the gene matches: 4. The germline V gene has CDR1 SQVTM and CDR2 ANQGSEA. The CDR3 is 12 residues long.